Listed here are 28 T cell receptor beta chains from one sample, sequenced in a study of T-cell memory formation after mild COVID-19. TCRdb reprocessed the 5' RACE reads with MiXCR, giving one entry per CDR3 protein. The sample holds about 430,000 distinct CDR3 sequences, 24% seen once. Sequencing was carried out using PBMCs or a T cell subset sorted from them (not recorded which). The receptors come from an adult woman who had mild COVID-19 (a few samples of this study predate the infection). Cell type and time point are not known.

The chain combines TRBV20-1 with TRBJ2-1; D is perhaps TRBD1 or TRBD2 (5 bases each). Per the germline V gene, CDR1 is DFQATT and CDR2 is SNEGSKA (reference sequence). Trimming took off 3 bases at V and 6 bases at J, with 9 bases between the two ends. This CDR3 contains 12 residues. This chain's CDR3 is CSASPGPNEQFF. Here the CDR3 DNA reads TGCAGTGCTAGTCCGGGGCCCAATGAGCAGTTCTTC.

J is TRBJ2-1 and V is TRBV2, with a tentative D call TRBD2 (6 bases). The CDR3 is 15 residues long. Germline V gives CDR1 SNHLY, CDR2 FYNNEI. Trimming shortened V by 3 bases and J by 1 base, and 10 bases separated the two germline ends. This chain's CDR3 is CASSEEGRSYNEQFF. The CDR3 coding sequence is TGTGCCAGCAGTGAGGAGGGGCGGTCCTACAATGAGCAGTTCTTC.

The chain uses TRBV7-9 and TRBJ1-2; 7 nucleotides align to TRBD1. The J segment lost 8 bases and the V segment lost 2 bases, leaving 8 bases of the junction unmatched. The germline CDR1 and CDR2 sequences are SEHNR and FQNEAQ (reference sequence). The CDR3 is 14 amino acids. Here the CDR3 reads CASSLTRQGEGYTF. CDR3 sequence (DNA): TGTGCCAGCAGCTTAACAAGACAGGGAGAAGGCTACACCTTC.

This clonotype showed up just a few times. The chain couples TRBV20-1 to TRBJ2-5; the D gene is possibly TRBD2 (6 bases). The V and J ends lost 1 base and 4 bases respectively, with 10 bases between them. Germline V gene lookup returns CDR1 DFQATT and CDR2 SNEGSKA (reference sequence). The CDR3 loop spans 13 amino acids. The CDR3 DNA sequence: TGCAGTGCTAGAGGGGGGGTTCTAGAGACCCAGTACTTC. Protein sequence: CSARGGVLETQYF.

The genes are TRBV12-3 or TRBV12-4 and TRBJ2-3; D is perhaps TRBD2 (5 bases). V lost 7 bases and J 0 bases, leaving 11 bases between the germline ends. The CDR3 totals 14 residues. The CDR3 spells CASIGSGSTDTQYF. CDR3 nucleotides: TGTGCCAGCATTGGGAGCGGTAGCACAGATACGCAGTATTTT.

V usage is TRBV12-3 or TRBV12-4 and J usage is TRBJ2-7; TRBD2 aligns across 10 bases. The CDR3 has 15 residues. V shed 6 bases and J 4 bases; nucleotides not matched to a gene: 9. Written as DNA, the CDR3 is TGTGCCAGCAGAGCGAGCGGGGGGGCCAGTTACGAGCAGTACTTC. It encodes CASRASGGASYEQYF.

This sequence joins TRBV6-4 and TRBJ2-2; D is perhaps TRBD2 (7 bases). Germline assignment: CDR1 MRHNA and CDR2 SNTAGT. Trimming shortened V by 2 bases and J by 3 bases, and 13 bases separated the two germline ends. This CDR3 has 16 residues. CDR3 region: CASSDPREGDTGELFF. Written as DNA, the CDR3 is TGTGCCAGCAGTGACCCCAGGGAGGGGGACACCGGGGAGCTGTTTTTT.

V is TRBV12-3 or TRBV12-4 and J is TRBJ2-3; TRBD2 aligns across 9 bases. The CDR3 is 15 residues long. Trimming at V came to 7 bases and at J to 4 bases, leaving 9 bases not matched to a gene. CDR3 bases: TGTGCCAGCACACGAGCGGGGGGAGGCTCAGATACGCAGTATTTT. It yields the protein CASTRAGGGSDTQYF.

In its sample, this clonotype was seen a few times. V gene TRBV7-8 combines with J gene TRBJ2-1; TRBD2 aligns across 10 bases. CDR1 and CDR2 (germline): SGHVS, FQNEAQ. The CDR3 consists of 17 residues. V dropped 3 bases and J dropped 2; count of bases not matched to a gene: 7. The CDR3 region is CASSFRASGSPYNEQFF. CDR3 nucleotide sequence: TGTGCCAGCAGCTTTCGGGCTAGCGGGAGCCCCTACAATGAGCAGTTCTTC.

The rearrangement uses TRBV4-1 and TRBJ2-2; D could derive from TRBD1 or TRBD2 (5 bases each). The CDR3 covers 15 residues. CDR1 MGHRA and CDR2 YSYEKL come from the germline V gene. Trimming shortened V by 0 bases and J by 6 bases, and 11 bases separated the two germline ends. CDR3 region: CASSQDWGWAGELFF. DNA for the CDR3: TGCGCCAGCAGCCAAGATTGGGGGTGGGCCGGGGAGCTGTTTTTT.

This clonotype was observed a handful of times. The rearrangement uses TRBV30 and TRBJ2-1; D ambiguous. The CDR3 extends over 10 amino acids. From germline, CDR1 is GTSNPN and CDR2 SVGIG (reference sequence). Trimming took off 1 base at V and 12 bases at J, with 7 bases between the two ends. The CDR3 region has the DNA TGTGCCTGGAGTGGAGGTGGGCAGTTCTTC. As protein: CAWSGGGQFF.

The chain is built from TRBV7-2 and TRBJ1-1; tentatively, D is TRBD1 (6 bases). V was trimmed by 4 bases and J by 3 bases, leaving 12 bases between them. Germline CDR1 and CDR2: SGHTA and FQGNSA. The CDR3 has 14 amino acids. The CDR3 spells CASSSTYRDTEAFF. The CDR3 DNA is TGTGCCAGCAGCTCAACTTACAGGGACACTGAAGCTTTCTTT.

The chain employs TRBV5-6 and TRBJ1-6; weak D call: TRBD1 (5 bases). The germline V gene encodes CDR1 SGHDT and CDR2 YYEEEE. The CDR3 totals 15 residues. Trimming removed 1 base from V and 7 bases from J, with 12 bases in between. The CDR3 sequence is CASSLKWGWNSPLHF. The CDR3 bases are TGTGCCAGCAGCTTGAAGTGGGGGTGGAATTCACCCCTCCACTTT.

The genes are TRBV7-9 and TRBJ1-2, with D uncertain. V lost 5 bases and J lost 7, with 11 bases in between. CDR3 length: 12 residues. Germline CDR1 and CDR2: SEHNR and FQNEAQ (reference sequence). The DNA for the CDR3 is TGTGCCAGCAGCCATCCAGGTGGTGGCTACACCTTC. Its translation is CASSHPGGGYTF.

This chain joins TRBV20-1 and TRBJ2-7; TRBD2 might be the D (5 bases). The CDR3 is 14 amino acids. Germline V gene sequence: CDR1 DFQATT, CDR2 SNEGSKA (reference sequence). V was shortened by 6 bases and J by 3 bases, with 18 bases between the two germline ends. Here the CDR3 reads CSAGGGAVLYEQYF. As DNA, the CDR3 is TGCAGTGCAGGAGGCGGCGCGGTCCTCTACGAGCAGTACTTC.

The CDR3 DNA reads TGCAGTGCCCGAACGACTAGCGGGTCTCTCCCTAGCTTGGATACGCAGTATTTT. It translates to CSARTTSGSLPSLDTQYF. This sequence joins TRBV20-1 and TRBJ2-3; 10 bases align to TRBD2. The V gene's germline CDR1 is DFQATT and CDR2 SNEGSKA (reference sequence). This CDR3 is 18 amino acids long. With 6 bases clipped from V and 6 bases from J, the junction kept 21 bases outside the gene matches.

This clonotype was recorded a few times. The CDR3 coding sequence is TGTGCCAGCAGCTTCGGGGGGAATTCGCCAGATACGCAGTATTTT. Its translation is CASSFGGNSPDTQYF. This chain joins TRBV7-9 and TRBJ2-3; 7 positions match TRBD2. With V trimmed by 3 bases and J by 4 bases, 7 bases remained unmatched. The CDR3 consists of 15 residues. Germline V lookup: CDR1 SEHNR, CDR2 FQNEAQ (reference sequence).

The CDR3 bases are TGTGCCAGCAGCTTTTCCGTCCTCAATGAGCAGTTCTTC. Amino acids: CASSFSVLNEQFF. V gene TRBV7-3 combines with J gene TRBJ2-1, with D unclear. Germline CDR1 SGHTA, CDR2 FQGTGA. V was pared by 3 bases and J by 6 bases, with 9 bases between. This CDR3 comprises 13 residues.

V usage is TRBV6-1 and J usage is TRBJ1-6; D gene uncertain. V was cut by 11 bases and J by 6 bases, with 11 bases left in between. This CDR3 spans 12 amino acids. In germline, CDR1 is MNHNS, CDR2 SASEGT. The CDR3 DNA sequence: TGTGCCTGTTCGAAGGCTAATTCACCCCTCCACTTT. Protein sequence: CACSKANSPLHF.

CDR3 coding DNA: TGTGCCAGCAGCCAAGGGACGAACACTGAAGCTTTCTTT. Amino acid sequence: CASSQGTNTEAFF. The chain couples TRBV4-2 to TRBJ1-1; unclear D gene. The CDR3 length is 13 residues. Germline CDR1 reads LGHNA; CDR2 reads YNFKEQ. V lost 1 base and J lost 1, with 4 bases in between.

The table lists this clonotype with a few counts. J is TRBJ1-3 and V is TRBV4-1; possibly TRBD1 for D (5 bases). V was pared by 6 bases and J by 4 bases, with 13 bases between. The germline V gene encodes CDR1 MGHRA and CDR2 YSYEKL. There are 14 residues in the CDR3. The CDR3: CASSRPGAGNTIYF. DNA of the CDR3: TGCGCCAGCAGTCGCCCCGGGGCAGGAAACACCATATATTTT.

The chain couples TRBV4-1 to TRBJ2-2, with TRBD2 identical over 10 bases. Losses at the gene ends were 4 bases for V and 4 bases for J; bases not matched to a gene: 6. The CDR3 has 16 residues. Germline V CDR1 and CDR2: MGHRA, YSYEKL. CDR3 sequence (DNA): TGCGCCAGCAGCCGAGGTAGCGGGGGGCCCACCGGGGAGCTGTTTTTT. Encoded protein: CASSRGSGGPTGELFF.

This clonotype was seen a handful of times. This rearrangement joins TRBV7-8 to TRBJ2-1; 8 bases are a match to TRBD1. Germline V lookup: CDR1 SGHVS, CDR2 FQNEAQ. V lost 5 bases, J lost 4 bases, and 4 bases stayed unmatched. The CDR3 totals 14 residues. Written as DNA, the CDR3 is TGTGCCAGCAGCGCCCGGGACAGGTACAATGAGCAGTTCTTC. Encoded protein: CASSARDRYNEQFF. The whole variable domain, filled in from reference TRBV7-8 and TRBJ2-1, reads GAGVSQSPRYKVAKRGQDVALRCDPISGHVSLFWYQQALGQGPEFLTYFQNEAQLDKSGLPSDRFFAERPEGSVSTLKIQRTQQEDSAVYLCASSARDRYNEQFFGPGTRLTVL.

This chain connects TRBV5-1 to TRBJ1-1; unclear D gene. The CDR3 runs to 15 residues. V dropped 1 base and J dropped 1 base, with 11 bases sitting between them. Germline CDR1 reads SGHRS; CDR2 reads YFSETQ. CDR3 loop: CASSLTANSNTEAFF. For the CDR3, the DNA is TGCGCCAGCAGCTTGACGGCCAACTCGAACACTGAAGCTTTCTTT.

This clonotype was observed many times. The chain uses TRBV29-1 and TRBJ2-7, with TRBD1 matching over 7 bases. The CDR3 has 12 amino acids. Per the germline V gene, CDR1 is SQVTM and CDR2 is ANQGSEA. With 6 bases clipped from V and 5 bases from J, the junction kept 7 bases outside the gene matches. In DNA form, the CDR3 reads TGCAGCGTGACAGGGAAACGGGACGAGCAGTACTTC. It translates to CSVTGKRDEQYF.

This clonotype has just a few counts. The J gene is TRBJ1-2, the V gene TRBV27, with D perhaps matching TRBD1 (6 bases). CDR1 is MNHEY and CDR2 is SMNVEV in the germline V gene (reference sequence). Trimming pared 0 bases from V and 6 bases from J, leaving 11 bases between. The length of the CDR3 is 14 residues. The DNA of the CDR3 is TGTGCCAGCAGTTTATCGTCAGGGGACGATGGCTACACCTTC. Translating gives CASSLSSGDDGYTF.

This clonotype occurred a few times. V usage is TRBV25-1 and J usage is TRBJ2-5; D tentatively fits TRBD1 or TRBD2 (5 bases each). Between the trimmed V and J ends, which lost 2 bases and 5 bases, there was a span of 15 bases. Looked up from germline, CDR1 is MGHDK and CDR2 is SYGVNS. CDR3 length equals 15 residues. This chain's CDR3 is CASSEPRAWGETQYF. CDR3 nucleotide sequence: TGTGCCAGCAGTGAACCCCGGGCGTGGGGGGAGACCCAGTACTTC. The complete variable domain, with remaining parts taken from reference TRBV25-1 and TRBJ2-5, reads EADIYQTPRYLVIGTGKKITLECSQTMGHDKMYWYQQDPGMELHLIHYSYGVNSTEKGDLSSESTVSRIRTEHFPLTLESARPSHTSQYLCASSEPRAWGETQYFGPGTRLLVL.

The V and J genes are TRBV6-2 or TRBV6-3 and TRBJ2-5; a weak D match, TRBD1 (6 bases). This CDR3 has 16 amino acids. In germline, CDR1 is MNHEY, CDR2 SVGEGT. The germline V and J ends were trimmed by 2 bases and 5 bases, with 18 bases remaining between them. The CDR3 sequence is CASSYPSTGGRETQYF. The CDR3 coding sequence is TGTGCCAGCAGTTACCCCTCGACAGGAGGCCGGGAGACCCAGTACTTC.